This is a list of T cell receptor beta chains from one sample in a study of metastatic and nonmetastatic thyroid tumors. Using MiXCR, TCRdb reanalyzed the PCR reads. In the table there are 30,000 to 40,000 clones, about 15% of which are singletons. The sample taken for sequencing was blood. The receptor source for this set is a female donor with papillary thyroid cancer or a benign thyroid nodule (not recorded which). Some clones in this sample may be carry-over from other donors' samples. The CDR3 runs from the conserved cysteine through the conserved F or W. A D gene is named only where the DNA matches it firmly. Clone sizes are given selectively: once, few, many, or a class where the clone is expanded.

abundance | j_gene | d_gene | v_gene | CDR3nt | CDR3aa
NA | TRBJ2-7 | TRBD1 | TRBV19 | TGTGCCAGTGAAGTAAGGGACAGAGCCTACGAGCAGTACTTC | CASEVRDRAYEQYF
NA | TRBJ2-7 | NA | TRBV20-1 | TGCAGTGACCCAGGACACTACGAGCAGTACTTC | CSDPGHYEQYF
many | TRBJ2-7 | NA | TRBV2 | TGTGCCAGCAGTGCACTACCGGGGACGGCCTACGAGCAGTACTTC | CASSALPGTAYEQYF
many | TRBJ1-4 | NA | TRBV11-2 | TGTGCCAGCAGCTTAGACATAGATGAAAAACTGTTTTTT | CASSLDIDEKLFF
many | TRBJ2-1 | NA | TRBV14 | TGTGCCAGCAGCCAGGACCCCCGAGATGAGCAGTTCTTC | CASSQDPRDEQFF
NA | TRBJ2-7 | NA | TRBV28 | TGTGCCACCACGTGGGACGTCTCCTACGAGCAGTACTTC | CATTWDVSYEQYF
many | TRBJ1-2 | NA | TRBV19 | TGTGCCAGTAGTATCGACAGGCTCTATGGCTACACCTTC | CASSIDRLYGYTF
NA | TRBJ2-7 | NA | TRBV5-1 | TGCGCCAGCAGCTTGGAAGCCGAAGGGCCCTACGAGCAGTACTTC | CASSLEAEGPYEQYF
many | TRBJ1-2 | NA | TRBV4-3 | TGCGCCAGCAGCCAAGATGGAGACGGCCTATCGGATGTCTATGGCTACACCTTC | CASSQDGDGLSDVYGYTF
many | TRBJ2-4 | NA | TRBV6-1 | TGTGCCAGCAGCCCAGGGCAGCACATTCAGTACTTC | CASSPGQHIQYF
many | TRBJ2-7 | TRBD2 | TRBV7-8 | TGTGCCAGCAGCCGGGGGGGACTAGTTTCTTCCTACGAGCAGTACTTC | CASSRGGLVSSYEQYF
many | TRBJ1-6 | NA | TRBV20-1 | TGCAGTGCTAAGATTTGGGGCGGTGATAGTTCACCCCTCCACTTT | CSAKIWGGDSSPLHF
NA | TRBJ1-2 | NA | TRBV6-1 | TGTGCCAGCAGTTGGATCCCCGGGACAACTGGCTACACCTTC | CASSWIPGTTGYTF
once | TRBJ2-7 | NA | TRBV20-1 | TGCAGTGCTAGGCGGGACGGGTCGGACGAGCAGTACTTC | CSARRDGSDEQYF
many | TRBJ2-2 | TRBD2 | TRBV4-2 | TGTGCCAGCAGCGATTCAGGACTAGCGGGGGGGAGTCGGGAGCTGTTTTTT | CASSDSGLAGGSRELFF
many | TRBJ2-2 | TRBD1 | TRBV4-1 | TGCGCCAGCAGCCAAGGGGGCGGGACAGGGGGCGTAGGGGAGCTGTTTTTT | CASSQGGGTGGVGELFF
many | TRBJ2-7 | TRBD2 | TRBV20-1 | TGCAGTGCACCTACGCAGAGCGGGAGATTCTACGAGCAGTACTTC | CSAPTQSGRFYEQYF
many | TRBJ1-6 | TRBD1 | TRBV25-1 | TGTGCCAGCAGTCCATCCGGGACAGATAATTCACCCCTCCACTTT | CASSPSGTDNSPLHF
few | TRBJ1-1 | TRBD1 | TRBV6-1 | TGTGCCAGCAGCTCCGAGTACAGGGGCGCGACTGAAGCTTTCTTT | CASSSEYRGATEAFF
many | TRBJ1-4 | NA | TRBV6-1 | TGTGCCAGCACTTTTCAGGCAACTAATGAAAAACTGTTTTTT | CASTFQATNEKLFF
few | TRBJ1-1 | NA | TRBV6-1 | TGTGCCAGCAGACCCGGGCGGGGAAGGAGGGCTTTCTTT | CASRPGRGRRAFF
many | TRBJ2-3 | TRBD2 | TRBV10-3 | TGTGCCATCGCTGTTGAGCGGGGGGGCGATACGCAGTATTTT | CAIAVERGGDTQYF
medium-sized | TRBJ2-1 | TRBD2 | TRBV12-3/TRBV12-4 | TGTGCCAGCAGTTTTAATAGCGGGAGGGTGAACTCCTACAATGAGCAGTTCTTC | CASSFNSGRVNSYNEQFF
many | TRBJ1-1 | TRBD1 | TRBV5-1 | TGCGCCAGCAGCATGCGGACAGGGGGCATCGCTTTCTTT | CASSMRTGGIAFF
many | TRBJ1-2 | NA | TRBV10-2 | TGCGCCAGCAGTGATGCTGGTGGCTACACCTTC | CASSDAGGYTF
NA | TRBJ1-5 | NA | TRBV7-3 | TGTGCCAGCAGCTTAACCAAGGCTCAGCCCCAGCATTTT | CASSLTKAQPQHF
many | TRBJ2-5 | NA | TRBV27 | TGTGCCAGCAGTTTATGGCCCTTAGGGGAGACCCAGTACTTC | CASSLWPLGETQYF
many | TRBJ1-2 | TRBD1 | TRBV19 | TGTGCCAGTAGTGTCCGGGACAGGGGGACTAGTAGTGGCTACACCTTC | CASSVRDRGTSSGYTF